This T cell receptor beta chain was identified in a study of immune evolution from preneoplasia to lung adenocarcinoma. Points from the study as a whole: Highest clonality occurred in KRAS-mutant, not EGFR-mutant or double wild-type, nodules.

Resections took place in Japan or China from 2014 to 2017. Histologic diagnosis was independently verified by two lung pathologists. This table comes from immunoSEQ multiplex PCR, and its TCRdb copy is limited to in-frame clones, with some not included. The sample includes more than 9,500 clones, about 83% of them seen just once. Comments on this clone: Its antigen is unknown.

Sample: FFPE tissue from an adenomatous hyperplasia lung lesion. Specified subset: atypical adenomatous hyperplasia (AAH), lung preneoplasia. The TCR comes from a person between 50 and 70 years old with lung adenocarcinoma.

CDR3 sequence (DNA): TGCGCCAGCAGTGAGGCCGCAGATACGCAGTATTTT. Encoded protein: CASSEAADTQYF. The J gene is TRBJ2-3, the V gene TRBV10-2; D uncertain. Germline V lookup: CDR1 WSHSY, CDR2 SAAADI. The CDR3 extends over 12 amino acids. Trimming removed 2 bases from V and 4 bases from J, with 4 bases in between.